These 18 T cell receptor beta chains came from one sample sequenced in a study of somatic mutations in cytotoxic T cells in rheumatoid arthritis. Profiled with immunoSEQ multiplex PCR; TCRdb holds only in-frame clones, not every one. The sample contains 10,000 to 13,000 clones, roughly 71% of which appear only once. Sequenced: CD8+ T cells sorted from blood. Every receptor here comes from an adult with rheumatoid arthritis.

This chain uses TRBV27 with TRBJ1-4, with no clear D. V shed 2 bases and J shed 8 bases, with 12 bases lying between them. Germline V lookup: CDR1 MNHEY, CDR2 SMNVEV (reference sequence). This CDR3 is built from 14 residues. CDR3: CASSLNGVGEKLFF. The CDR3 nucleotides are TGTGCCAGCAGTTTAAACGGGGTAGGCGAAAAACTGTTTTTT.

J is TRBJ2-2 and V is TRBV5-1, with TRBD2 matching 11 bases. The CDR3 runs to 16 residues. J gave up 3 bases and V 3 bases, and 4 bases lay outside the gene matches. Germline-derived CDR1 and CDR2 are SGHRS and YFSETQ. CDR3 residues: CASSSTSGGYTGELFF. CDR3 bases: TGCGCCAGCAGCTCAACTAGCGGGGGCTACACCGGGGAGCTGTTTTTT.

V is TRBV7-8 and J is TRBJ1-4, with no clear D. The CDR3 length is 15 residues. Germline V gene lookup returns CDR1 SGHVS and CDR2 FQNEAQ. V lost 3 bases and J 4 bases, leaving 12 bases between the germline ends. The CDR3 bases are TGTGCCAGCAGCTTGGGTTACGGATATAATGAAAAACTGTTTTTT. Its translation: CASSLGYGYNEKLFF.

The gene calls are TRBV29-1 and TRBJ1-2, with a weak D call TRBD1 (5 bases). This CDR3 is 13 amino acids long. Germline loops: CDR1 SQVTM, CDR2 ANQGSEA. Trimming removed 4 bases at V and 5 bases at J, with 14 bases between. This chain's CDR3 is CSVVGSGQYGYTF. The CDR3, as DNA: TGCAGCGTTGTTGGTTCAGGACAATATGGCTACACCTTC.

The chain is built from TRBV7-9 and TRBJ2-3; D ambiguous. Trimming took off 4 bases at V and 5 bases at J, with 16 bases between the two ends. The germline CDR1 and CDR2 sequences are SEHNR and FQNEAQ (reference sequence). This CDR3 is 15 amino acids long. CDR3 bases: TGTGCCAGCAGCTCCCGGACCCCTCGGAAAGATACGCAGTATTTT. This translates into CASSSRTPRKDTQYF.

The V gene is TRBV5-4, the J gene TRBJ1-1, with 7 bases identical to TRBD1. The germline V gene encodes CDR1 SGHNT and CDR2 YYREEE (reference sequence). Unmatched junction bases numbered 2, after V lost 2 bases and J lost 4 bases. There are 13 residues in the CDR3. The CDR3 nucleotides read TGTGCCAGCAGCTTCTCAGGGGGCACTGAAGCTTTCTTT. Translation gives CASSFSGGTEAFF.

The CDR3 nucleotides read TGCGCCAGCAGCTCAGGACGGGCGAACACTGAAGCTTTCTTT. As protein: CASSSGRANTEAFF. The J gene is TRBJ1-1, the V gene TRBV5-1; the D is unclear. CDR3 length: 14 residues. Trimming took 3 bases from V and 1 from J, leaving 10 bases between them. Germline values: CDR1 SGHRS, CDR2 YFSETQ.

V usage is TRBV10-3 and J usage is TRBJ2-7; a possible D gene is TRBD2 (6 bases). Germline-derived CDR1 and CDR2 are ENHRY and SYGVKD. This CDR3 has 13 amino acids. V dropped 10 bases and J dropped 3 bases, with 16 bases sitting between them. Here the CDR3 reads CATSGGDYYEQYF. In nucleotides, the CDR3 is TGTGCCACCTCCGGGGGAGACTACTACGAGCAGTACTTC.

The chain recombines TRBV27 with TRBJ2-1; maybe TRBD2 (6 bases). The CDR3 loop spans 11 amino acids. Trimming left V 7 bases short and J 9 bases short, with 10 bases between. Germline CDR1 is MNHEY and CDR2 is SMNVEV (reference sequence). CDR3 protein: CASTHGGEQFF. CDR3 bases: TGTGCCAGCACCCACGGGGGTGAGCAGTTCTTC.

V usage is TRBV9 and J usage is TRBJ1-1; no clear D. Germline CDR1 is SGDLS and CDR2 is YYNGEE. The CDR3 consists of 12 residues. Trimming removed 3 bases at V and 2 bases at J, with 5 bases between. CDR3 protein: CASSGANTEAFF. The CDR3 bases are TGTGCCAGCAGCGGAGCAAACACTGAAGCTTTCTTT.

The genes are TRBV2 and TRBJ2-2; 9 bases map to TRBD1. V gave up 8 bases and J gave up 8 bases; unmatched junction bases: 3. This CDR3 comprises 12 residues. Germline CDR1 is SNHLY and CDR2 is FYNNEI. The CDR3 bases are TGTGCCAGCGGACAGGGGTCGGGGGAGCTGTTTTTT. It is translated as CASGQGSGELFF.

V gene TRBV5-1 combines with J gene TRBJ2-1; 13 bases map to TRBD2. The length of the CDR3 is 14 residues. Per germline, CDR1 SGHRS and CDR2 YFSETQ. V gave up 5 bases and J gave up 9 bases; unmatched junction bases: 5. CDR3 sequence: CASSTSGGAGEQFF. In DNA form, the CDR3 reads TGCGCCAGCAGTACTAGCGGGGGGGCAGGTGAGCAGTTCTTC.

This chain connects TRBV11-2 to TRBJ1-5, with D unresolved. The CDR3 extends over 13 amino acids. CDR1 and CDR2 (germline): SGHAT, FQNNGV. V dropped 5 bases and J dropped 7 bases, with 12 bases sitting between them. CDR3 sequence: CASSPQAGQPQHF. CDR3 nucleotide sequence: TGTGCCAGCAGCCCCCAGGCGGGCCAGCCCCAGCATTTT.

This clone appeared a few times. This chain uses TRBV27 with TRBJ1-1; D call uncertain. CDR1 MNHEY and CDR2 SMNVEV come from the germline V gene (reference sequence). There are 11 residues in the CDR3. V was pared by 7 bases and J by 5 bases, with 8 bases between. This CDR3 reads CASTAGTEAFF. As DNA, the CDR3 is TGTGCCAGCACCGCCGGAACTGAAGCTTTCTTT.

V is TRBV4-1 and J is TRBJ1-1, with D unclear. The V gene's germline CDR1 is MGHRA and CDR2 YSYEKL. The V end was cut by 4 bases, the J end by 3 bases, with 12 bases between. The CDR3 length is 14 residues. CDR3 DNA sequence: TGCGCCAGCAGCCTTAGTTTAGGGTACACTGAAGCTTTCTTT. This encodes CASSLSLGYTEAFF.

The genes are TRBV7-2 and TRBJ2-7; no reliable D call. Deletions cut 0 bases from V and 2 bases from J, with 5 bases between. Germline V gene lookup returns CDR1 SGHTA and CDR2 FQGNSA. There are 13 residues in the CDR3. CDR3: CASSLATAYEQYF. The CDR3 nucleotides read TGTGCCAGCAGCTTAGCCACAGCCTACGAGCAGTACTTC. Filled out from reference TRBV7-2 and TRBJ2-7, the complete variable domain reads GAGVSQSPSNKVTEKGKDVELRCDPISGHTALYWYRQSLGQGLEFLIYFQGNSAPDKSGLPSDRFSAERTGGSVSTLTIQRTQQEDSAVYLCASSLATAYEQYFGPGTRLTVT.

In this sample, this clone turned up a few times. The rearrangement links TRBV7-9 to TRBJ2-7; 7 bases match TRBD1. Trimming removed 5 bases from V and 5 bases from J; junction bases left unmatched: 6. CDR3 length: 13 residues. Germline V gives CDR1 SEHNR, CDR2 FQNEAQ (reference sequence). DNA for the CDR3: TGTGCCAGCAGCCCCCGGGACAGCCACGAGCAGTACTTC. Residues: CASSPRDSHEQYF.

V usage is TRBV7-9 and J usage is TRBJ1-3; no reliable D call. Germline loops: CDR1 SEHNR, CDR2 FQNEAQ (reference sequence). The CDR3 is 14 amino acids. V lost 4 bases and J 0 bases, leaving 7 bases between the germline ends. The CDR3 bases are TGTGCCAGCAGCTCCCTTGCCTCTGGAAACACCATATATTTT. Protein product: CASSSLASGNTIYF.